Listed below are T cell receptor beta chains from one sample, sequenced in a study of cytomegalovirus exposure and HLA in healthy donors. Generated by immunoSEQ multiplex PCR, the TCRdb table keeps only in-frame clones and is missing some. This table has roughly 110,000 clones, around 82% appearing once. The sample comprised PBMCs. These receptors were taken from a woman in her twenties or thirties in good health and CMV-seropositive. The CDR3 runs from the conserved cysteine through the conserved F or W. D genes are given only for firm matches. Size is stated for part of the rows, as once, few or many counts, or as a class when the clone is expanded.

size | D | J | V | DNA | CDR3
. | TRBD2 | TRBJ2-3 | TRBV7-2 | TGTGCCAGCAGCTTAGAGGCGGGAGTGGGGGATACGCAGTATTTT | CASSLEAGVGDTQYF
. | . | TRBJ1-6 | TRBV7-2 | TGTGCCAGCAGCTTAGCGCGGGATTCACCCCTCCACTTT | CASSLARDSPLHF
. | . | TRBJ2-3 | TRBV7-6 | TGTGCCAGCAGCTTAGGGCAGGCTCCGCCTGCAGATACGCAGTATTTT | CASSLGQAPPADTQYF
. | . | TRBJ1-2 | TRBV7-9 | TGTGCCGGGATAGCGGGGCTGGATGGCTACACCTTC | CAGIAGLDGYTF
. | . | TRBJ1-6 | TRBV28 | TGTGCCAGCACCCTCGGTAGCTCCTATAATTCACCCCTCCACTTT | CASTLGSSYNSPLHF
. | . | TRBJ1-1 | TRBV6-5 | TGTGCCAGCAGTAGAGGACAATCCCTCCCCACTGAAGCTTTCTTT | CASSRGQSLPTEAFF
few | . | TRBJ2-7 | TRBV28 | TGTGCCAGCAGACCCTTGGCCCGCTCCCTCTCCTACGAGCAGTACTTC | CASRPLARSLSYEQYF
. | TRBD2 | TRBJ2-3 | TRBV30 | TGTGCCTGGACGCGGGGGGCTAGCGGGAGTACAGATACGCAGTATTTT | CAWTRGASGSTDTQYF
. | . | TRBJ1-1 | TRBV9 | TGTGCCAGCAGCCTCCGAGGAGGCAGTGAAGCTTTCTTT | CASSLRGGSEAFF
. | TRBD1 | TRBJ2-7 | TRBV28 | TGTGCCAGCAGATCCGACAGGGTGCCCTCCTACGAGCAGTACTTC | CASRSDRVPSYEQYF
. | TRBD1 | TRBJ2-1 | TRBV4-1 | TGCGCCAGCAGCCAAACAGGGGAACCCTACAATGAGCAGTTCTTC | CASSQTGEPYNEQFF
. | . | TRBJ2-6 | TRBV27 | TGTGCCAGCGGAAGCACAGGGTCTGGGGCCAACGTCCTGACTTTC | CASGSTGSGANVLTF